One sample yielded the 10 T cell receptor beta chains listed below, sequenced in a study of regulatory T cells in long-lasting Graves disease. Building the TCR beta libraries relied on iRepertoire HTBI primers, and CDR3 regions underwent Arm-PCR. MiXCR, run by TCRdb on the multiplex PCR reads, gives a single entry per CDR3 protein. Of roughly 500,000 distinct CDR3 sequences in the sample, around 15% are singletons; the top ten hold approximately 15%. The sample's time point: newly diagnosed GD, antithyroid drugs for less than 3 months. Researchers made the TCR library from RNA that was extracted from PBMCs. The same sample was also studied in work on T cells in Graves' hyperthyroidism and ophthalmopathy.

Sequenced material: peripheral blood mononuclear cells (PBMCs), taken at new diagnosis, from a patient treated with antithyroid drugs. The receptors stem from a woman in her 50s with Graves disease.

In its sample, this clonotype was seen many times. The CDR3 region is CASSGARGNTYEQYF. The CDR3 nucleotides are TGCGCCAGCAGCGGAGCCCGAGGGAATACCTACGAGCAGTACTTC. The chain recombines TRBV5-1 with TRBJ2-7; D is perhaps TRBD2 (5 bases). The V end was cut by 4 bases, the J end by 2 bases, with 16 bases between. The CDR3 spans 15 residues. Germline CDR1 is SGHRS and CDR2 is YFSETQ.

Comment on this clonotype: A much larger clone is a single base away; this may be a read error. The chain combines TRBV2 with TRBJ2-1; no firm D call. This CDR3 contains 11 residues. CDR1 is SNHLY, CDR2 FYNNEI, per germline. CDR3 loop: CASSEAHERFF. DNA of the CDR3: TGTGCCAGCAGTGAGGCTCATGAGCGGTTCTTC.

Turning to this clonotype: It differs at one base from a far larger clone, so likely a read error. The V call is TRBV27, the J call TRBJ2-7, with 8 bases lining up with TRBD1. V trimming: 6 bases; J trimming: 4 bases; junction bases outside the gene matches: 11. The CDR3 contains 15 residues. Germline V CDR1 and CDR2: MNHEY, SMNVEV (reference sequence). The CDR3 region is CASSLLDREEYEQYF. Here the CDR3 DNA reads TGTGCCAGCAGCCTCCTGGACAGGGAGGAATACGAGCAGTACTTC.

This chain joins TRBV3-1 and TRBJ1-3; D not resolved. Looked up from germline, CDR1 is LGHDT and CDR2 is YNNKEL (reference sequence). V lost 2 bases and J lost 0, with 11 bases in between. The CDR3 totals 16 residues. For the CDR3, the DNA is TGTGCCAGCAGCCAATCGTGGGCAGTCTCTGGAAACACCATATATTTT. It codes for CASSQSWAVSGNTIYF.

This rearrangement joins TRBV25-1 to TRBJ1-3; a possible D gene is TRBD1 (6 bases). From germline, CDR1 is MGHDK and CDR2 SYGVNS. Trimming took off 7 bases at V and 2 bases at J, with 12 bases between the two ends. The CDR3 is 14 residues long. CDR3 sequence reads: CASTTGSAGNTIYF. The CDR3 bases are TGTGCCAGCACTACAGGGTCTGCTGGAAACACCATATATTTT.

This chain uses TRBV20-1 with TRBJ1-1; D uncertain. CDR3 length equals 13 residues. Per the germline V gene, CDR1 is DFQATT and CDR2 is SNEGSKA (reference sequence). V lost 0 bases and J 1 base, leaving 6 bases between the germline ends. CDR3 DNA sequence: TGCAGTGCTAGAGAGATACCGAACACTGAAGCTTTCTTT. This codes for CSAREIPNTEAFF.

This clonotype was seen many times. The V call is TRBV11-2, the J call TRBJ2-7; 10 nucleotides line up with TRBD1. With 3 bases clipped from V and 3 bases from J, the junction kept 8 bases outside the gene matches. CDR1 is SGHAT, CDR2 FQNNGV, per germline. The CDR3 contains 16 residues. The CDR3, as DNA: TGTGCCAGCAGCTTCGATACCGGGACAGGGGTCTACGAGCAGTACTTC. Protein sequence: CASSFDTGTGVYEQYF.

This clonotype turned up a few times. This chain connects TRBV7-2 to TRBJ1-2; TRBD1 agrees at 8 bases. CDR1 is SGHTA, CDR2 FQGNSA, per germline. The ends lost 5 bases at V and 7 bases at J; junction bases unmatched: 6. CDR3 length: 13 amino acids. The CDR3 loop reads CASSKQGEGGYTF. As DNA, the CDR3 is TGTGCCAGCAGCAAACAGGGGGAGGGTGGCTACACCTTC. Based on the CDR3 plus reference TRBV7-2 and TRBJ1-2, the full variable domain is GAGVSQSPSNKVTEKGKDVELRCDPISGHTALYWYRQSLGQGLEFLIYFQGNSAPDKSGLPSDRFSAERTGGSVSTLTIQRTQQEDSAVYLCASSKQGEGGYTFGSGTRLTVV.

The J gene is TRBJ2-1, the V gene TRBV5-6; either TRBD1 or TRBD2 may fit D (5 bases each). The V gene's germline CDR1 is SGHDT and CDR2 YYEEEE. Deletions cut 2 bases from V and 5 bases from J, with 14 bases between. The CDR3 runs to 15 residues. The DNA of the CDR3 is TGTGCCAGCAGCTTAACCGGGACGAACCACAATGAGCAGTTCTTC. Translating it yields CASSLTGTNHNEQFF.

This clonotype was observed many times. The V call is TRBV5-1, the J call TRBJ2-3, with D tentatively TRBD2 (5 bases). Germline V gene data show CDR1 as SGHRS and CDR2 as YFSETQ. V dropped 0 bases and J dropped 0 bases, with 11 bases sitting between them. There are 16 residues in the CDR3. Written as DNA, the CDR3 is TGCGCCAGCAGCTTGGCTAACCAGCGGAGCACAGATACGCAGTATTTT. Translated: CASSLANQRSTDTQYF.